One and the same sample provided the 29 T cell receptor beta chains below, sequenced in a study of OX40 agonist ivuxolimab in advanced cancers. Profiling relied on immunoSEQ multiplex PCR, and the TCRdb table lists in-frame clones only, not all of them. The data contain about 40,000 clones, approximately 86% of them singletons. Sequencing was performed on CD4+ or CD8+ T cells sorted from blood, taken in a trial of the OX40 agonist ivuxolimab. These receptors were collected from an adult with an advanced solid tumor such as melanoma, head and neck, liver or kidney cancer.

This clone occurred a few times. The genes are TRBV4-3 and TRBJ2-1; D perhaps matches TRBD1 (7 bases). V lost 8 bases and J 7 bases, leaving 18 bases between the germline ends. The CDR3 loop spans 14 amino acids. Germline CDR1 LGHNA, CDR2 YSLEER. The CDR3 DNA reads as TGCGCCAGCCGACCGGAGGGGGCCGGGAATGAGCAGTTCTTC. It yields the protein CASRPEGAGNEQFF.

The chain carries TRBV4-3 and TRBJ2-2; no definite D call. Germline V gene lookup returns CDR1 LGHNA and CDR2 YSLEER. This CDR3 contains 13 residues. The V gene lost 0 bases and the J gene lost 6 bases, with 5 bases spanning the gap. The CDR3 is CASSQDNAGELFF. The CDR3 DNA follows: TGCGCCAGCAGCCAAGACAACGCCGGGGAGCTGTTTTTT.

The chain couples TRBV7-8 to TRBJ2-5; 9 nucleotides match TRBD2. Germline lookup yields CDR1 SGHVS and CDR2 FQNEAQ. The CDR3 has 15 residues. J gave up 5 bases and V 0 bases, and 4 bases lay outside the gene matches. Here the CDR3 DNA reads TGTGCCAGCAGCTTAGCGTGGCTAGCGGGGGAGACCCAGTACTTC. Protein: CASSLAWLAGETQYF.

The chain links TRBV2 to TRBJ1-5; 7 nucleotides match TRBD1. The CDR3 totals 16 residues. The V segment lost 5 bases and the J segment 1 base; nucleotides outside the gene matches: 8. The V gene's germline CDR1 is SNHLY and CDR2 FYNNEI. The CDR3, as DNA: TGTGCCAGCAGTTATAAGGGGGCCGAAAGCAATCAGCCCCAGCATTTT. Its translation: CASSYKGAESNQPQHF.

This chain connects TRBV4-3 to TRBJ2-2; D gene uncertain. Trimming removed 1 base from V and 6 bases from J, with 6 bases in between. CDR1 is LGHNA, CDR2 YSLEER, per germline. There are 13 residues in the CDR3. The CDR3 here is CASSQGQAGELFF. The CDR3 DNA reads TGCGCCAGCAGCCAAGGCCAGGCCGGGGAGCTGTTTTTT.

The chain has TRBV11-2 and TRBJ1-1; D not resolved. Germline V gene sequence: CDR1 SGHAT, CDR2 FQNNGV. V lost 1 base and J lost 5, with 11 bases in between. The CDR3 contains 14 residues. CDR3 loop: CASSLGGVWTEAFF. The CDR3 region has the DNA TGTGCCAGCAGCTTAGGTGGGGTGTGGACTGAAGCTTTCTTT.

The chain is built from TRBV2 and TRBJ2-7; D call uncertain. This CDR3 is built from 12 residues. Per the germline V gene, CDR1 is SNHLY and CDR2 is FYNNEI. Between the trimmed V and J ends, which lost 8 bases and 3 bases, there was a span of 11 bases. The CDR3 DNA reads as TGTGCCAGCTCGACGGCCTACTACGAGCAGTACTTC. It specifies CASSTAYYEQYF.

The rearrangement joins TRBV20-1 to TRBJ2-7; possibly TRBD2 for D (5 bases). Per germline, CDR1 DFQATT and CDR2 SNEGSKA (reference sequence). The CDR3 runs 11 residues. The CDR3 spells CRATEGYEQYF. The CDR3 bases are TGCAGGGCCACAGAGGGCTACGAGCAGTACTTC.

V and J are TRBV7-2 and TRBJ2-1; 15 positions agree with TRBD2. V shed 2 bases and J 7 bases; nucleotides not matched to a gene: 6. The CDR3 consists of 17 residues. CDR1 and CDR2 (germline): SGHTA, FQGNSA. CDR3 coding DNA: TGTGCCAGCAGCTTATGGACTAGCGGGGGGGCAGGTAATGAGCAGTTCTTC. Translation gives CASSLWTSGGAGNEQFF.

The V gene is TRBV9, the J gene TRBJ2-3, with unresolved D. This CDR3 region has 14 residues. Germline V gives CDR1 SGDLS, CDR2 YYNGEE. V lost 0 bases, J lost 6 bases, and 11 bases lay in between. CDR3 amino acids: CASSVDGFKDTQYF. The CDR3 coding sequence is TGTGCCAGCAGCGTAGACGGATTTAAGGATACGCAGTATTTT.

The rearrangement joins TRBV9 to TRBJ1-1; no definite D call. Per the germline V gene, CDR1 is SGDLS and CDR2 is YYNGEE. This CDR3 contains 12 residues. V was clipped by 4 bases and J by 3 bases, with 7 bases between them. For the CDR3, the DNA is TGTGCCAGCAGCCCCCAGGACACTGAAGCTTTCTTT. Its protein product is CASSPQDTEAFF.

This chain uses TRBV5-5 with TRBJ1-6; D remains ambiguous. This CDR3 is built from 17 residues. Trimming took off 0 bases at V and 0 bases at J, with 10 bases between the two ends. Germline CDR1 reads SGHKS; CDR2 reads YYEKEE (reference sequence). Written as DNA, the CDR3 is TGTGCCAGCAGCTTGGCTGGTCTGAGCTCCTATAATTCACCCCTCCACTTT. Its translation: CASSLAGLSSYNSPLHF.

The V gene is TRBV9, the J gene TRBJ2-2, with D perhaps matching TRBD1 (6 bases). This CDR3 is 16 amino acids long. The ends were cut back, 4 bases at V and 4 bases at J, with 17 bases in the middle. The germline gives CDR1 SGDLS, CDR2 YYNGEE. Written as DNA, the CDR3 is TGTGCCAGCAGCCTTGAAGGGAGAGGGGGCACCGGGGAGCTGTTTTTT. It is translated as CASSLEGRGGTGELFF.

This clone was observed a handful of times. The chain joins TRBV4-2 to TRBJ1-2; TRBD1 aligns across 8 bases. Germline CDR1 LGHNA, CDR2 YNFKEQ. The CDR3 contains 15 residues. J was trimmed by 3 bases and V by 4 bases; bases with no gene match: 7. This CDR3 reads CASSPPGTGDYGYTF. CDR3 in DNA: TGTGCCAGCAGCCCACCCGGGACAGGAGACTATGGCTACACCTTC.

The chain is built from TRBV30 and TRBJ1-6, with no clear D. The germline V gene encodes CDR1 GTSNPN and CDR2 SVGIG (reference sequence). This CDR3 has 12 amino acids. Trimming stripped 7 bases from V and 6 bases from J, with 10 bases between. CDR3 sequence (DNA): TGTGCCTCTGACGGATTTAATTCACCCCTCCACTTT. Its translation is CASDGFNSPLHF.

The V gene is TRBV9, the J gene TRBJ2-3; 8 nucleotides align to TRBD1. The CDR3 loop spans 16 amino acids. J lost 2 bases, V lost 3 bases, and 8 bases had no gene match. Germline CDR1 SGDLS, CDR2 YYNGEE. CDR3 protein: CASSERQGTYTDTQYF. The CDR3 DNA is TGTGCCAGCAGCGAACGACAGGGGACCTACACAGATACGCAGTATTTT.

V and J are TRBV7-9 and TRBJ2-2; D perhaps matches TRBD1 (6 bases). Looked up from germline, CDR1 is SEHNR and CDR2 is FQNEAQ (reference sequence). The CDR3 spans 15 residues. V was pared by 5 bases and J by 11 bases, with 21 bases between. The CDR3 DNA follows: TGTGCCAGCAGCCCTCGTGGAAGGGGGATCGTCGAGCTGTTTTTT. The encoded protein is CASSPRGRGIVELFF.

The chain uses TRBV5-1 and TRBJ2-3; the match to TRBD2 covers 9 bases. The germline gives CDR1 SGHRS, CDR2 YFSETQ. The CDR3 sequence is 13 residues long. Trimming at V came to 5 bases and at J to 4 bases, leaving 2 bases not matched to a gene. CDR3 DNA: TGCGCCAGCAGTCTAGCGGGGTCAGATACGCAGTATTTT. Translating gives CASSLAGSDTQYF.

V usage is TRBV5-8 and J usage is TRBJ2-5; TRBD1 agrees at 7 bases. Looked up from germline, CDR1 is SGHTS and CDR2 is YDEGEE. This CDR3 comprises 13 residues. V dropped 0 bases and J dropped 7; count of bases not matched to a gene: 3. Here the CDR3 reads CASSLGQGVTQYF. The CDR3 DNA is TGTGCCAGCAGCTTGGGACAGGGTGTGACCCAGTACTTC.

This clone was counted only a few times. V usage is TRBV7-9 and J usage is TRBJ1-5; 10 bases align to TRBD1. Losses at the gene ends were 5 bases for V and 7 bases for J; bases not matched to a gene: 5. This CDR3 is built from 14 residues. From germline, CDR1 is SEHNR and CDR2 FQNEAQ (reference sequence). In DNA, the CDR3 is TGTGCCAGCAGCGGGGACAGGGGTTTCCAGCCCCAGCATTTT. Its translation: CASSGDRGFQPQHF. Full variable domain (missing parts from reference TRBV7-9 and TRBJ1-5): DTGVSQNPRHKITKRGQNVTFRCDPISEHNRLYWYRQTLGQGPEFLTYFQNEAQLEKSRLLSDRFSAERPKGSFSTLEIQRTEQGDSAMYLCASSGDRGFQPQHFGDGTRLSIL.

This chain joins TRBV6-5 and TRBJ2-7, with D possibly matching TRBD2 (6 bases). The germline gives CDR1 MNHEY, CDR2 SVGAGI. The CDR3 is 12 residues long. Trimming took 5 bases from V and 9 from J, leaving 14 bases between them. The CDR3 sequence: CASSHDPGVQYV. DNA for the CDR3: TGTGCCAGCAGTCACGACCCGGGGGTGCAGTACGTC.

For the CDR3, the DNA is TGTGCCAGCAGCCGCCTGAGAAGCGGGGGAAACAATGAGCAGTTCTTC. Translating it yields CASSRLRSGGNNEQFF. The J gene is TRBJ2-1, the V gene TRBV11-2, with 8 positions matching TRBD2. The trim removed 5 bases at V and 5 bases at J, leaving 11 bases unmatched. The CDR3 consists of 16 residues. Germline V lookup: CDR1 SGHAT, CDR2 FQNNGV.

This clone appeared a few times. The CDR3 region has the DNA TGTGCCAGCCAAGGACAGGGCCCACGATTCAGCTCCTACGAGCAGTACTTC. It is translated as CASQGQGPRFSSYEQYF. The chain couples TRBV2 to TRBJ2-7, with 8 bases matching TRBD1. With V trimmed by 8 bases and J by 0 bases, 15 bases remained unmatched. The CDR3 contains 17 residues. The germline CDR1 and CDR2 sequences are SNHLY and FYNNEI. Using reference TRBV2 and TRBJ2-7 for the parts outside the CDR3, the full variable domain is EPEVTQTPSHQVTQMGQEVILRCVPISNHLYFYWYRQILGQKVEFLVSFYNNEISEKSEIFDDQFSVERPDGSNFTLKIRSTKLEDSAMYFCASQGQGPRFSSYEQYFGPGTRLTVT.

The rearrangement uses TRBV7-9 and TRBJ1-1; D not certain. V was cut by 3 bases and J by 0 bases, with 5 bases left in between. This CDR3 spans 13 amino acids. Germline CDR1 is SEHNR and CDR2 is FQNEAQ (reference sequence). As DNA, the CDR3 is TGTGCCAGCAGCTTCGATGTGAACACTGAAGCTTTCTTT. Its protein is CASSFDVNTEAFF.

This chain links TRBV4-3 with TRBJ2-2; no reliable D call. CDR3 size: 15 residues. Per the germline V gene, CDR1 is LGHNA and CDR2 is YSLEER. Trimming removed 1 base from V and 4 bases from J, with 10 bases in between. The CDR3 spells CASSQGSVGTGELFF. The CDR3 DNA follows: TGCGCCAGCAGCCAAGGGTCAGTAGGCACCGGGGAGCTGTTTTTT.

Turning to this clone: Other DNA sequences in this sample translate to the same CDR3. This chain uses TRBV6-5 with TRBJ2-1, with D possibly being TRBD2 (6 bases). The CDR3 runs 13 residues. Germline V gene sequence: CDR1 MNHEY, CDR2 SVGAGI. Between the trimmed V and J ends, which lost 2 bases and 7 bases, there was a span of 9 bases. CDR3 region: CASSYGTSNEQFF. As DNA, the CDR3 is TGTGCCAGCAGTTACGGGACTTCTAATGAGCAGTTCTTC.

The chain uses TRBV7-8 and TRBJ2-3; TRBD1 agrees at 8 bases. Per germline, CDR1 SGHVS and CDR2 FQNEAQ. V was clipped by 3 bases and J by 2 bases; unmatched bases: 7. This CDR3 has 16 amino acids. This CDR3 reads CASSFPWTGFTDTQYF. The DNA for the CDR3 is TGTGCCAGCAGCTTCCCTTGGACAGGGTTCACAGATACGCAGTATTTT.

The chain recombines TRBV27 with TRBJ2-7; D may be TRBD2 (5 bases). CDR1 is MNHEY, CDR2 SMNVEV, per germline (reference sequence). The CDR3 has 13 amino acids. Trimming removed 2 bases from V and 7 bases from J, with 12 bases in between. The CDR3 bases are TGTGCCAGCAGTTTAACCCTCGGCGGGGAGCAGTACTTC. It codes for CASSLTLGGEQYF.

Only a few counts were recorded for this clone. The genes are TRBV11-2 and TRBJ2-7; 10 nucleotides agree with TRBD1. The J segment lost 0 bases and the V segment lost 5 bases, leaving 13 bases of the junction unmatched. The CDR3 is 18 residues long. CDR1 is SGHAT and CDR2 is FQNNGV in the germline V gene. The CDR3 DNA is TGTGCCAGCAGCCCACACCCGGAGACAGGGGGCCCCTCCTACGAGCAGTACGTC. The encoded protein is CASSPHPETGGPSYEQYV.